This TCR beta chain is from a study of blood T cell repertoires in COVID-19. For the study at large: Donors in the United States, Italy and Spain gave samples during acute or convalescent COVID-19. T cells, B-cell-depleted T cells, or PBMCs provided the cDNA or gDNA that served as material.

This clone was picked up a small number of times. The CDR3 contains 13 residues. Trimming removed 5 bases from V and 2 bases from J; junction bases left unmatched: 2. The germline V gene has CDR1 MDHEN and CDR2 SYDVKM. As processed by the authors: Nucleated cell number was recorded as an estimate derived from reference gene primer amplification. Method: immunoSEQ multiplex PCR; TCRdb's copy keeps in-frame clones and lacks some. The V and J calls and the clone size are those of that table, but D and trimming were determined from the DNA. Found here are 140,000 to 150,000 clones, about 80% of them singletons; the top ten hold 44%.

Sequenced sample: peripheral blood. The TCR was taken from a human donor in a cohort sampled during active COVID-19. The chain links TRBV28 to TRBJ1-2; 7 bases match TRBD1. CDR3 sequence: CASSMDRNYGYTF. CDR3 DNA: TGTGCCAGCAGTATGGACAGGAACTATGGCTACACCTTC.